This T cell receptor beta chain was captured by sequencing in a study of OX40 agonist ivuxolimab in advanced cancers. Findings and caveats of the study: The study observed clonal expansion of CD4+ and CD8+ blood T cells by week 6 at 0.1 to 3.0 mg/kg.

Measured with immunoSEQ multiplex PCR; TCRdb has only the in-frame clones, and not every one. The data contain roughly 120,000 clones, around 92% of them seen just once; the ten biggest clones take up roughly 0.85%. V was cut by 0 bases and J by 2 bases, with 10 bases left in between. Germline loops: CDR1 MGHRA, CDR2 YSYEKL. This CDR3 has 15 residues. Peripheral blood came from all dose cohorts at three timepoints. Concerning this clone: Antigen unknown.

The genes are TRBV4-1 and TRBJ1-1, with D unclear. Specimen: CD4+ or CD8+ T cells sorted from blood, collected in a trial of the OX40 agonist ivuxolimab. The receptor comes from an adult with an advanced solid tumor such as melanoma, head and neck, liver or kidney cancer. The DNA of the CDR3 is TGCGCCAGCAGCCAAGATGAGTTATCCAACACTGAAGCTTTCTTT. It specifies CASSQDELSNTEAFF.